Listed here are 23 T cell receptor beta chains from one sample, sequenced in a study of T cells in localized non-small cell lung cancer (dated by TCRdb to the early 2020s). The library was built by means of the immunoSEQ multiplex PCR assay. In its TCRdb copy, this immuneACCESS table keeps in-frame sequences only and misses some clones. Where compared with another copy, unresolved V genes explain less than half of these, and the others have no known cause. The sample table contains fewer than 90,000 clones; only one count was recorded for about three quarters of them. Over 15% of the sample rests with the top ten. This specimen consisted of PBMCs, obtained before any cancer treatment. Source of these receptors: a man aged 35 to 69 with stage II squamous cell lung carcinoma.

The V and J genes are TRBV7-6 and TRBJ1-5; 9 bases match TRBD1. Trimming at V came to 5 bases and at J to 9 bases, leaving 5 bases not matched to a gene. Germline CDR1 is SGHVS and CDR2 is FNYEAQ. CDR3 length equals 13 residues. This chain's CDR3 is CASSEGQGTPQHF. The CDR3 nucleotides are TGTGCCAGCAGCGAGGGACAGGGTACGCCCCAGCATTTT.

The gene calls are TRBV18 and TRBJ2-7; TRBD2 matches 13 bases. The CDR3 covers 16 residues. Germline CDR1 KGHSH, CDR2 LQKENI. With 2 bases clipped from V and 7 bases from J, the junction kept 8 bases outside the gene matches. CDR3 residues: CASSPGLAGESSEQYF. The CDR3 nucleotides are TGTGCCAGCTCACCAGGACTAGCGGGAGAAAGTTCGGAGCAGTACTTC.

This clone was picked up a small number of times. V is TRBV12-5 and J is TRBJ1-1, with D unclear. There are 13 residues in the CDR3. V lost 0 bases and J 8 bases, leaving 10 bases between the germline ends. The germline CDR1 and CDR2 sequences are LGHNT and FRNRAP. The CDR3 sequence: CASGLVPRGEAFF. CDR3 coding DNA: TGTGCTAGTGGTTTGGTACCGAGAGGGGAAGCTTTCTTT.

The V and J genes are TRBV15 and TRBJ1-1; no reliable D call. The germline V gene encodes CDR1 LNHNV and CDR2 YYDKDF (reference sequence). The V end was cut by 0 bases, the J end by 11 bases, with 10 bases between. The length of the CDR3 is 12 residues. As DNA, the CDR3 is TGTGCCACCAGCAGAGATCTGGGTCGGGCTTTCTTT. This gives the protein CATSRDLGRAFF.

The V call is TRBV5-1, the J call TRBJ1-1, with 8 bases identical to TRBD1. Trimming cost V 3 bases and J 4 bases; bases outside gene matches: 11. The CDR3 has 16 residues. Germline CDR1 and CDR2: SGHRS and YFSETQ. CDR3 DNA sequence: TGCGCCAGCAGCTGGACGGACAGGGCTGGCTCCACTGAAGCTTTCTTT. Translated: CASSWTDRAGSTEAFF.

This clone came up a few times. The rearrangement uses TRBV2 and TRBJ1-6; perhaps TRBD1 as D (5 bases). Germline V gene lookup returns CDR1 SNHLY and CDR2 FYNNEI. The CDR3 is 14 residues long. Trimming removed 6 bases at V and 5 bases at J, with 11 bases between. The CDR3 region is CASRPGLNNSPLHF. DNA for the CDR3: TGTGCCAGCAGACCGGGACTGAATAATTCACCCCTCCACTTT.

The V call is TRBV5-1, the J call TRBJ2-1; TRBD2 is a possible D gene (5 bases). Trimming pared 5 bases from V and 5 bases from J, leaving 14 bases between. Per the germline V gene, CDR1 is SGHRS and CDR2 is YFSETQ. CDR3 length: 14 amino acids. CDR3 sequence (DNA): TGCGCCAGCAGGAAGGACTTGCACAACAATGAGCAGTTCTTC. This gives the protein CASRKDLHNNEQFF.

In its sample, this clone was seen a few times. The V call is TRBV5-8, the J call TRBJ1-2, with D perhaps matching TRBD1 (5 bases). This CDR3 has 13 amino acids. V lost 0 bases, J lost 4 bases, and 7 bases lay in between. From germline, CDR1 is SGHTS and CDR2 YDEGEE. CDR3: CASSLAGGYGYTF. The CDR3 region has the DNA TGTGCCAGCAGCTTGGCCGGGGGCTATGGCTACACCTTC.

This chain links TRBV4-3 with TRBJ2-3; 7 bases agree with TRBD1. From germline, CDR1 is LGHNA and CDR2 YSLEER. The V gene end was trimmed by 2 bases and the J gene end by 2 bases; junction bases not matched to a gene: 7. The CDR3 spans 16 residues. CDR3 amino acids: CASSQRTGTPTDTQYF. CDR3 sequence (DNA): TGCGCCAGCAGCCAAAGGACAGGCACTCCCACAGATACGCAGTATTTT.

This chain connects TRBV5-4 to TRBJ1-4, with 7 bases matching TRBD1. This CDR3 contains 14 residues. J lost 10 bases, V lost 0 bases, and 6 bases had no gene match. CDR1 SGHNT and CDR2 YYREEE come from the germline V gene (reference sequence). The CDR3 reads CASSLGQGRGKLFF. The CDR3 bases are TGTGCCAGCAGCTTGGGACAGGGAAGAGGAAAACTGTTTTTT.

V gene TRBV9 combines with J gene TRBJ2-7; D uncertain. Germline CDR1 SGDLS, CDR2 YYNGEE. The CDR3 contains 11 residues. V was clipped by 9 bases and J by 3 bases, with 10 bases between them. The CDR3 DNA follows: TGTGCCAAACACACTTGCTACGAGCAGTACTTC. Translating it yields CAKHTCYEQYF.

This clone appeared a few times. The chain employs TRBV6-1 and TRBJ2-7; 8 bases are shared with TRBD1. This CDR3 is built from 18 residues. The ends lost 2 bases at V and 2 bases at J; junction bases unmatched: 14. Germline V lookup: CDR1 MNHNS, CDR2 SASEGT. The CDR3 spells CASSETRSGTGRPYEQYF. The CDR3 DNA reads TGTGCCAGCAGTGAAACCCGATCCGGGACAGGCCGTCCCTACGAGCAGTACTTC.

The chain has TRBV5-1 and TRBJ2-3; 7 bases are a match to TRBD1. The CDR3 is 15 residues long. The germline V gene encodes CDR1 SGHRS and CDR2 YFSETQ. The trim removed 5 bases at V and 2 bases at J, leaving 8 bases unmatched. CDR3 nucleotides: TGCGCCAGCAGGTTCACAGGGGCGACCACAGATACGCAGTATTTT. Its translation: CASRFTGATTDTQYF.

Turning to this clone: The sample carries other DNA sequences with the same CDR3. The CDR3 DNA sequence: TGCGCCAGCAGCTTGGAGGGGTACGAGCAGTACTTC. It encodes CASSLEGYEQYF. The chain couples TRBV5-1 to TRBJ2-7; TRBD1 is a possible D gene (5 bases). The CDR3 is 12 amino acids. With 0 bases removed from V and 4 bases from J, the gap between germline ends came to 5 bases. Germline V gives CDR1 SGHRS, CDR2 YFSETQ.

This clone was observed once. The chain couples TRBV7-9 to TRBJ1-1; 7 nucleotides align to TRBD1. The CDR3 has 14 amino acids. J gave up 2 bases and V 7 bases, and 7 bases lay outside the gene matches. From germline, CDR1 is SEHNR and CDR2 FQNEAQ (reference sequence). CDR3 protein: CASNENRGNTEAFF. The CDR3 nucleotides read TGTGCCAGCAACGAAAACAGGGGTAACACTGAAGCTTTCTTT.

The chain uses TRBV2 and TRBJ1-5; TRBD1 might be the D (6 bases). CDR1 SNHLY and CDR2 FYNNEI come from the germline V gene. The CDR3 loop spans 15 amino acids. V lost 4 bases to trimming and J lost 8 bases, with 18 bases between them. CDR3 DNA sequence: TGTGCCAGCAGTGGGCTTGGGGGGCATAGCGAGCCCCAGCATTTT. The encoded protein is CASSGLGGHSEPQHF.

The chain is built from TRBV7-9 and TRBJ2-3, with 9 positions matching TRBD2. V was pared by 1 base and J by 2 bases, with 7 bases of the junction left unmatched. This CDR3 has 17 amino acids. Germline loops: CDR1 SEHNR, CDR2 FQNEAQ (reference sequence). This CDR3 is CASSLGGTSRYTDTQYF. DNA for the CDR3: TGTGCCAGCAGCTTAGGCGGGACTAGCAGATACACAGATACGCAGTATTTT.

The chain is built from TRBV5-6 and TRBJ2-7; 7 bases line up with TRBD1. This CDR3 region has 15 residues. Germline CDR1 and CDR2: SGHDT and YYEEEE. V lost 0 bases to trimming and J lost 4 bases; unmatched junction nucleotides: 7. The CDR3 bases are TGTGCCAGCAGCTTGGTGGGACAGCCCTTTTACGAGCAGTACTTC. This translates into CASSLVGQPFYEQYF.

The chain couples TRBV19 to TRBJ1-1; a weak D match, TRBD1 (6 bases). The germline CDR1 and CDR2 sequences are LNHDA and SQIVND (reference sequence). This CDR3 comprises 15 residues. The V end was cut by 9 bases, the J end by 0 bases, with 17 bases between. The CDR3 protein is CASISPGVMNTEAFF. The CDR3 DNA follows: TGTGCCAGCATTAGCCCAGGGGTCATGAACACTGAAGCTTTCTTT.

The chain is built from TRBV28 and TRBJ2-3, with D tentatively TRBD1 (5 bases). V dropped 8 bases and J dropped 4 bases, with 22 bases sitting between them. The germline V gene has CDR1 MDHEN and CDR2 SYDVKM. This CDR3 is built from 16 residues. CDR3 in DNA: TGTGCCAGCCGTAATACCCCGGCAGGGTCGGCAGATACGCAGTATTTT. Protein sequence: CASRNTPAGSADTQYF.

With respect to this clone: A read error may account for a junction end that differs from germline. The chain combines TRBV19 with TRBJ2-6; 9 positions agree with TRBD2. This CDR3 is 19 amino acids long. Germline lookup yields CDR1 LNHDA and CDR2 SQIVND (reference sequence). CDR3 residues: CASSLEAGGFSSGANVLTF. CDR3 sequence (DNA): TGTGCCAGTAGTTTAGAAGCGGGAGGATTCAGCTCTGGGGCCAACGTCCTGACTTTC.

The chain links TRBV10-2 to TRBJ2-7; 10 bases line up with TRBD1. Looked up from germline, CDR1 is WSHSY and CDR2 is SAAADI. Trimming cost V 3 bases and J 4 bases; bases outside gene matches: 6. This CDR3 comprises 15 residues. The CDR3 DNA follows: TGCGCCAGCAGTGAAAGGACAGGGGGAAGGTACGAGCAGTACTTC. Protein product: CASSERTGGRYEQYF.

The rearrangement uses TRBV11-3 and TRBJ1-1; no firm D call. This CDR3 spans 13 amino acids. Trimming shortened V by 4 bases and J by 0 bases, and 6 bases separated the two germline ends. Germline assignment: CDR1 SGHNT and CDR2 YENEEA. This CDR3 is CASSWNLNTEAFF. Here the CDR3 DNA reads TGTGCCAGCAGCTGGAATCTGAACACTGAAGCTTTCTTT.